What follows are 27 T cell receptor beta chains derived from one specimen sequenced in a study of T and B cells in COVID-19 patients. From blood, roughly 250-550 ng of genomic DNA served as TRB template. TRB rearrangements were amplified by multiplex PCR with BIOMED2 TRB-A/B primers. TCRdb analysed the multiplex PCR reads with MiXCR anew, one entry per CDR3 protein. The sample carries over 9,500 distinct CDR3 sequences, roughly 30% recorded once. Sequenced material: blood. These receptors were obtained from a human donor who had recovered from COVID-19.

This clonotype was seen more than once but under ten times. V gene TRBV6-2 or TRBV6-3 combines with J gene TRBJ1-6; weak D call: TRBD1 (5 bases). Germline CDR1 MNHEY, CDR2 SVGEGT. V was pared by 5 bases and J by 10 bases, with 15 bases between. This CDR3 has 14 amino acids. CDR3 nucleotides: TGTGCCAGCAGTCCCAAGAGGGGATTCTCACCCCTCCACTTT. Protein sequence: CASSPKRGFSPLHF.

Of note for this clonotype: Mismatch with germline at one junction end may stem from a read error. This sequence joins TRBV12-3 or TRBV12-4 and TRBJ2-3; 10 bases match TRBD2. The CDR3 extends over 15 amino acids. CDR3 sequence reads: CASSDSSGSKDTQYF. In DNA form, the CDR3 reads TGTGCCAGCAGTGACTCTAGCGGGAGCAAAGATACGCAGTATTTT.

This clonotype turned up a few times. The chain combines TRBV5-4 with TRBJ2-2, with TRBD1 matching 9 bases. Germline trimming cut 0 bases from V and 13 bases from J; bases unmatched to any gene: 10. The CDR3 extends over 15 amino acids. Germline V gene sequence: CDR1 SGHNT, CDR2 YYREEE (reference sequence). This CDR3 reads CASSLGGQGISSLFF. CDR3 nucleotide sequence: TGTGCCAGCAGCTTGGGGGGACAGGGTATTAGCTCGCTGTTTTTT.

This clonotype is medium-sized (0.01 to 0.1%) by share. The chain couples TRBV11-3 to TRBJ2-5, with unresolved D. The CDR3 contains 14 residues. Between the trimmed V and J ends, which lost 2 bases and 5 bases, there was a span of 12 bases. From germline, CDR1 is SGHNT and CDR2 YENEEA. The CDR3 DNA reads TGTGCCAGCAGCTTAAGAACAAGATCGGAGACCCAGTACTTC. Protein product: CASSLRTRSETQYF.

The chain recombines TRBV20-1 with TRBJ2-3, with 7 bases that match TRBD2. Germline values: CDR1 DFQATT, CDR2 SNEGSKA (reference sequence). This CDR3 is built from 15 residues. With 0 bases clipped from V and 3 bases from J, the junction kept 6 bases outside the gene matches. CDR3 loop: CSARESFGRTDTQYF. Here the CDR3 DNA reads TGCAGTGCTAGAGAAAGTTTCGGGAGGACAGATACGCAGTATTTT.

This clonotype was picked up a small number of times. The chain is built from TRBV6-5 and TRBJ1-2; 9 nucleotides align to TRBD1. Germline CDR1 MNHEY, CDR2 SVGAGI. Trimming at V came to 6 bases and at J to 3 bases, leaving 5 bases not matched to a gene. The CDR3 length is 14 residues. CDR3 in DNA: TGTGCCAGCAGAGCGGACAGGGGCTACTATGGCTACACCTTC. Encoded protein: CASRADRGYYGYTF.

Judged by abundance, this clonotype is medium-sized (0.01 to 0.1%). This rearrangement joins TRBV27 to TRBJ2-7; 11 bases agree with TRBD2. V was clipped by 6 bases and J by 4 bases; unmatched bases: 8. Per the germline V gene, CDR1 is MNHEY and CDR2 is SMNVEV (reference sequence). The CDR3 contains 15 residues. The CDR3 DNA follows: TGTGCCAGCAGCCCCTTGCCTAGCGGGAGGTACGAGCAGTACTTC. Amino acids: CASSPLPSGRYEQYF.

This clonotype turned up a few times. The V call is TRBV7-6, the J call TRBJ2-3, with 9 bases identical to TRBD2. The CDR3 has 14 amino acids. Germline CDR1 and CDR2: SGHVS and FNYEAQ. V shed 4 bases, J shed 4 bases, and the junction held 3 bases outside the gene matches. The DNA of the CDR3 is TGTGCCAGCAGCTCGACTAGCGGAGCAGATACGCAGTATTTT. This translates into CASSSTSGADTQYF.

The chain employs TRBV4-3 and TRBJ2-7; D uncertain. The CDR3 is 14 residues long. From germline, CDR1 is LGHNA and CDR2 YSLEER. V was trimmed by 0 bases and J by 9 bases, leaving 15 bases between them. CDR3 in amino acids: CASSQEPSYLVQYF. The DNA of the CDR3 is TGCGCCAGCAGCCAAGAACCCTCCTACTTGGTGCAGTACTTC.

This clonotype is termed medium-sized (0.01 to 0.1%). The V gene is TRBV18, the J gene TRBJ2-3; no clear D gene. V dropped 4 bases and J dropped 4 bases, with 6 bases sitting between them. CDR3 length: 12 amino acids. Germline lookup yields CDR1 KGHSH and CDR2 LQKENI. This chain's CDR3 is CASSLTPDTQYF. The DNA for the CDR3 is TGTGCCAGCTCACTCACCCCAGATACGCAGTATTTT.

J is TRBJ2-2 and V is TRBV20-1; 13 bases are a match to TRBD2. J gave up 3 bases and V 5 bases, and 3 bases lay outside the gene matches. CDR1 is DFQATT, CDR2 SNEGSKA, per germline (reference sequence). The length of the CDR3 is 15 residues. The CDR3 coding sequence is TGCAGTGCTGCGGGACTAGCGGGGTACACCGGGGAGCTGTTTTTT. This encodes CSAAGLAGYTGELFF.

In its sample, this clonotype ranks as medium-sized. V is TRBV19 and J is TRBJ2-3, with a possible D match to TRBD1 (5 bases). Trimming left V 10 bases short and J 0 bases short, with 8 bases between. The CDR3 is 12 amino acids. The germline CDR1 and CDR2 sequences are LNHDA and SQIVND (reference sequence). The CDR3 nucleotides are TGTGCCACAAGACAGAGCACAGATACGCAGTATTTT. This codes for CATRQSTDTQYF.

A few counts support this clonotype. This rearrangement joins TRBV7-9 to TRBJ2-6; 10 bases are shared with TRBD2. Losses at the gene ends were 1 base for V and 5 bases for J; bases not matched to a gene: 2. CDR1 is SEHNR and CDR2 is FQNEAQ in the germline V gene (reference sequence). The CDR3 is 16 amino acids. This CDR3 reads CASSLVAGGWANVLTF. The CDR3 DNA reads as TGTGCCAGCAGCTTAGTAGCGGGAGGCTGGGCCAACGTCCTGACTTTC.

In its sample, this clonotype was seen a few times. The CDR3 region has the DNA TGTGCCAGCAGCCGTGGAGGGGGAGCAGGGAACTACGAGCAGTACGTC. It codes for CASSRGGGAGNYEQYV. The J gene is TRBJ2-7, the V gene TRBV11-3; D may match TRBD1 or TRBD2 (6 bases each). The CDR3 spans 16 residues. Germline assignment: CDR1 SGHNT and CDR2 YENEEA. V shed 5 bases and J shed 3 bases, with 20 bases lying between them.

In its sample, this clonotype was seen many times. This sequence joins TRBV5-6 and TRBJ2-7; D gene uncertain. V was shortened by 9 bases and J by 0 bases, with 1 base between the two germline ends. Per the germline V gene, CDR1 is SGHDT and CDR2 is YYEEEE. The CDR3 contains 9 residues. The CDR3, as DNA: TGTGCCACCTCCTACGAGCAGTACGTC. It translates to CATSYEQYV.

This clonotype appeared a few times. The chain couples TRBV18 to TRBJ2-7, with 15 bases aligning to TRBD2. Germline V CDR1 and CDR2: KGHSH, LQKENI. V lost 3 bases, J lost 0 bases, and 9 bases stayed unmatched. The CDR3 has 19 residues. CDR3 nucleotide sequence: TGTGCCAGCTCACCCTTATCCGGGACTAGCGGGAGGAGCTCCTACGAGCAGTACTTC. Translation gives CASSPLSGTSGRSSYEQYF.

This chain connects TRBV5-1 to TRBJ2-5; 12 nucleotides agree with TRBD2. Per germline, CDR1 SGHRS and CDR2 YFSETQ. This CDR3 has 18 amino acids. Germline trimming cut 3 bases from V and 6 bases from J; bases unmatched to any gene: 15. CDR3 region: CASSYLTPGLAGPQTQYF. CDR3 DNA sequence: TGCGCCAGCAGCTACTTGACACCGGGACTAGCGGGCCCGCAGACCCAGTACTTC.

Comment on this clonotype: This could be a read error, since a much larger clone is one nucleotide away. The V and J genes are TRBV15 and TRBJ2-7; D possibly corresponds to TRBD1 (5 bases). The CDR3 has 14 amino acids. V was clipped by 4 bases and J by 0 bases, with 10 bases between them. The germline gives CDR1 LNHNV, CDR2 YYDKDF (reference sequence). CDR3 amino acids: CATSKDQGSYEQYF. Here the CDR3 DNA reads TGTGCCACCAGCAAAGATCAGGGCTCCTACGAGCAGTACTTC.

The chain joins TRBV7-2 to TRBJ2-1; 10 positions agree with TRBD1. Germline CDR1 and CDR2: SGHTA and FQGNSA. V trimming: 1 base; J trimming: 2 bases; junction bases outside the gene matches: 5. This CDR3 comprises 17 residues. CDR3 nucleotides: TGTGCCAGCAGCTTAGGGGGGGACAGGGGTACCTACAATGAGCAGTTCTTC. Encoded protein: CASSLGGDRGTYNEQFF.

The chain uses TRBV6-6 and TRBJ1-2; 7 bases map to TRBD1. This CDR3 spans 15 amino acids. Trimming cost V 2 bases and J 8 bases; bases outside gene matches: 11. The germline V gene has CDR1 MNHNY and CDR2 SVGAGI (reference sequence). As DNA, the CDR3 is TGTGCCAGCAGTTACCCGTCGAGACAGGGAGGGGGCTACACCTTC. Translated: CASSYPSRQGGGYTF.

This clonotype has just a few counts. The chain combines TRBV12-3 or TRBV12-4 with TRBJ2-7; 8 bases are shared with TRBD1. This CDR3 is 14 amino acids long. V trimming: 5 bases; J trimming: 7 bases; junction bases outside the gene matches: 10. CDR3 protein: CASSPQGEWAEQYF. In nucleotides, the CDR3 is TGTGCCAGCAGTCCACAGGGGGAGTGGGCTGAGCAGTACTTC.

Notes on this clonotype: A much larger clone differs by one base, so this may be a read error. The rearrangement joins TRBV6-2 or TRBV6-3 to TRBJ2-3; D ambiguous. This CDR3 comprises 15 residues. Trimming left V 7 bases short and J 3 bases short, with 17 bases between. Germline CDR1 MNHEY, CDR2 SVGEGT. The CDR3 nucleotides are TGTGCCAGCAAAAGTTGTACTCAGAAGACAGATACGCAGTATTTT. Its protein is CASKSCTQKTDTQYF.

A few counts support this clonotype. The chain is built from TRBV5-1 and TRBJ2-1, with 11 positions matching TRBD2. The germline gives CDR1 SGHRS, CDR2 YFSETQ. This CDR3 has 20 amino acids. Germline trimming cut 0 bases from V and 4 bases from J; bases unmatched to any gene: 15. Here the CDR3 DNA reads TGCGCCAGCAGCTTGGTGGTGACTAGCGGGACCGGCCCCACATACAATGAGCAGTTCTTC. Amino acid sequence: CASSLVVTSGTGPTYNEQFF.

This sequence joins TRBV6-2 or TRBV6-3 and TRBJ2-7; 11 bases are a match to TRBD2. The CDR3 spans 16 residues. After removal of 8 bases from V and 3 bases from J, the junction contained 12 bases not matched to a gene. Germline lookup yields CDR1 MNHEY and CDR2 SVGEGT. This CDR3 is CASAYLFGTSGYEQYF. As DNA, the CDR3 is TGTGCCAGCGCATACCTATTTGGGACTAGCGGCTACGAGCAGTACTTC.

The table lists this clonotype with a few counts. The V call is TRBV6-6, the J call TRBJ1-5; tentatively, D is TRBD1 (6 bases). CDR3 length: 16 residues. With 1 base removed from V and 5 bases from J, the gap between germline ends came to 15 bases. Looked up from germline, CDR1 is MNHNY and CDR2 is SVGAGI (reference sequence). The CDR3 is CASSYYLQGGDQPQHF. CDR3 nucleotides: TGTGCCAGCAGTTACTATTTACAGGGTGGGGATCAGCCCCAGCATTTT.

This clonotype is labeled as medium-sized. V is TRBV19 and J is TRBJ1-4; unclear D gene. Deletions cut 7 bases from V and 5 bases from J, with 8 bases between. Germline CDR1 is LNHDA and CDR2 is SQIVND (reference sequence). CDR3 size: 12 residues. The CDR3: CASTGLNEKLFF. The CDR3 DNA sequence: TGTGCCAGTACCGGTTTAAATGAAAAACTGTTTTTT.

This CDR3 reads CASSPRQGSGTDTQYF. The CDR3 region has the DNA TGTGCCAGCTCACCAAGACAGGGTTCGGGAACAGATACGCAGTATTTT. The chain uses TRBV18 and TRBJ2-3; 7 bases fit TRBD1. Germline values: CDR1 KGHSH, CDR2 LQKENI. V lost 2 bases, J lost 3 bases, and 8 bases stayed unmatched. The CDR3 length is 16 residues.